This T cell receptor (beta chain) stems from a study of T cells expressing NK-cell markers. Study conclusions and caveats: Also leading the CD3+CD56-NKG2C+ fraction in a handful of donors were these clonotypes. What remained unclear was the HCMV specificity of expanded NKG2C+ T cell clones.

Following a re-call of the 5' RACE reads, TCRdb has one entry per CDR3 protein and lacks DNA. This repertoire includes around 180,000 distinct CDR3 sequences. CDR1 and CDR2 from the germline V gene are SGHRS and YFSETQ. The CDR3 sequence is 14 residues long. A note on this clonotype: Its target is unknown.

This sequence originates from a man between 18 and 69 years old in good health. The specimen was blood T cells: a sorted CD56 or NKG2C T cell subset, CD4+ or CD8+ T cells, or bulk PBMC T cells (not recorded which). This sequence joins TRBV5-1 and TRBJ2-7; TCRdb's assignment of TRBD2 cannot be checked, as there is no DNA. The CDR3 protein is CASSFGLAGYEQYF.